The next 25 T cell receptor beta chains were all read from a single sample in a study of blood T cell repertoires in COVID-19. Sequencing used immunoSEQ multiplex PCR; TCRdb keeps in-frame clones, though not all of them. Found here are tens of thousands of clones, about 83% of them singletons; the top ten hold roughly a tenth. The sequenced sample was peripheral blood. These receptors were collected from a man aged 50 to 60 with COVID-19, enrolled during active disease.

This chain uses TRBV11-3 with TRBJ2-5, with 9 bases identical to TRBD2. CDR1 and CDR2 (germline): SGHNT, YENEEA. V dropped 5 bases and J dropped 5; count of bases not matched to a gene: 9. This CDR3 contains 15 residues. DNA of the CDR3: TGTGCCAGCAGCCAGGCGGGGGGGCATGGCGAGACCCAGTACTTC. Translated, it gives CASSQAGGHGETQYF.

This rearrangement joins TRBV30 to TRBJ2-2, with TRBD2 matching over 7 bases. Unmatched junction bases numbered 8, after V lost 2 bases and J lost 5 bases. There are 15 residues in the CDR3. The germline V gene encodes CDR1 GTSNPN and CDR2 SVGIG (reference sequence). This chain's CDR3 is CAWSWAGVRTGELFF. The CDR3 nucleotides are TGTGCCTGGAGTTGGGCGGGAGTGAGGACCGGGGAGCTGTTTTTT. Together with reference TRBV30 and TRBJ2-2, the CDR3 gives the full variable domain: SQTIHQWPATLVQPVGSPLSLECTVEGTSNPNLYWYRQAAGRGLQLLFYSVGIGQISSEVPQNLSASRPQDRQFILSSKKLLLSDSGFYLCAWSWAGVRTGELFFGEGSRLTVL.

A single count supports this clone. The chain uses TRBV7-3 and TRBJ2-1, with 7 bases aligning to TRBD1. CDR3 length: 15 residues. Germline V gives CDR1 SGHTA, CDR2 FQGTGA. V shed 7 bases and J 0 bases; nucleotides not matched to a gene: 6. The DNA of the CDR3 is TGTGCCAGCAAGGGGGACAGCAGCTCCTACAATGAGCAGTTCTTC. Its translation is CASKGDSSSYNEQFF.

The J gene is TRBJ2-3, the V gene TRBV2, with TRBD1 matching 11 bases. Germline lookup yields CDR1 SNHLY and CDR2 FYNNEI. V was pared by 6 bases and J by 5 bases, with 4 bases of the junction left unmatched. The length of the CDR3 is 14 residues. CDR3 residues: CASSGTGGLDTQYF. In DNA, the CDR3 is TGTGCCAGCAGCGGGACAGGGGGTTTAGATACGCAGTATTTT.

The chain joins TRBV24-1 to TRBJ2-1, with 8 bases matching TRBD2. The CDR3 contains 15 residues. V was clipped by 4 bases and J by 1 base; unmatched bases: 2. Germline V gene data show CDR1 as KGHDR and CDR2 as SFDVKD. In DNA, the CDR3 is TGTGCCACCAGTGACGGACTAGCTTCCTACAATGAGCAGTTCTTC. Translating it yields CATSDGLASYNEQFF.

This rearrangement joins TRBV5-6 to TRBJ1-1; D call uncertain. This CDR3 is 18 amino acids long. Germline CDR1 is SGHDT and CDR2 is YYEEEE. The V end was cut by 0 bases, the J end by 1 base, with 19 bases between. The CDR3 here is CASSLGGGQPLPNTEAFF. The CDR3 region has the DNA TGTGCCAGCAGCTTGGGTGGTGGGCAGCCCCTACCGAACACTGAAGCTTTCTTT. The full variable domain, with the rest looked up from reference TRBV5-6 and TRBJ1-1, is DAGVTQSPTHLIKTRGQQVTLRCSPKSGHDTVSWYQQALGQGPQFIFQYYEEEERQRGNFPDRFSGHQFPNYSSELNVNALLLGDSALYLCASSLGGGQPLPNTEAFFGQGTRLTVV.

V is TRBV19 and J is TRBJ1-5; D unclear. Germline CDR1 reads LNHDA; CDR2 reads SQIVND (reference sequence). Trimming took off 7 bases at V and 9 bases at J, with 16 bases between the two ends. The CDR3 consists of 13 residues. The CDR3 bases are TGTGCCAGTACGACACCCCCTTCAATGCCCCAGCATTTT. It is translated as CASTTPPSMPQHF.

The chain carries TRBV13 and TRBJ2-3; 8 bases line up with TRBD1. Trimming at V came to 5 bases and at J to 6 bases, leaving 7 bases not matched to a gene. The CDR3 consists of 14 residues. Germline lookup yields CDR1 PRHDT and CDR2 FYEKMQ (reference sequence). The CDR3 coding sequence is TGTGCCAGCAGCCCCGGACAGGGAGGTGATACGCAGTATTTT. It codes for CASSPGQGGDTQYF.

The chain employs TRBV2 and TRBJ2-2, with TRBD2 identical over 9 bases. Germline CDR1 SNHLY, CDR2 FYNNEI. This CDR3 has 17 residues. The V gene end was trimmed by 2 bases and the J gene end by 3 bases; junction bases not matched to a gene: 7. The CDR3 nucleotides read TGTGCCAGCAGTGAATGGGCGGGAGGGCCCGACACCGGGGAGCTGTTTTTT. Its protein product is CASSEWAGGPDTGELFF.

In nucleotides, the CDR3 is TGTGCCAGCAGTGAAGGGGGACACATCTACGAGCAGTACTTC. It encodes CASSEGGHIYEQYF. The V call is TRBV2, the J call TRBJ2-7; D is possibly TRBD1 (6 bases). The CDR3 is made up of 14 amino acids. Trimming removed 1 base from V and 3 bases from J, with 10 bases in between. The germline V gene has CDR1 SNHLY and CDR2 FYNNEI.

This clone was counted a single time. The chain joins TRBV9 to TRBJ2-7, with a possible D match to TRBD2 (6 bases). The CDR3 runs 15 residues. V was shortened by 0 bases and J by 5 bases, with 15 bases between the two germline ends. Germline V gives CDR1 SGDLS, CDR2 YYNGEE. The DNA of the CDR3 is TGTGCCAGCAGCGTAGTAGGTAGCGGAACCCACGAGCAGTACTTC. It translates to CASSVVGSGTHEQYF.

The V gene is TRBV4-3, the J gene TRBJ2-3; D may be TRBD2 (5 bases). With 4 bases removed from V and 0 bases from J, the gap between germline ends came to 11 bases. The CDR3 length is 15 residues. In germline, CDR1 is LGHNA, CDR2 YSLEER. The CDR3: CASSPRGKSTDTQYF. The CDR3, as DNA: TGCGCCAGCAGCCCCCGGGGAAAGAGCACAGATACGCAGTATTTT.

This clone came up once. J is TRBJ2-2 and V is TRBV5-8; 8 bases are a match to TRBD2. Germline V CDR1 and CDR2: SGHTS, YDEGEE. This CDR3 has 14 residues. Losses at the gene ends were 4 bases for V and 6 bases for J; bases not matched to a gene: 5. CDR3 bases: TGTGCCAGCAGCGTCGGACTAGCAGCCGGGGAGCTGTTTTTT. Translated: CASSVGLAAGELFF. The full variable domain, with the rest looked up from reference TRBV5-8 and TRBJ2-2, is EAGVTQSPTHLIKTRGQQATLRCSPISGHTSVYWYQQALGLGLQFLLWYDEGEERNRGNFPPRFSGRQFPNYSSELNVNALELEDSALYLCASSVGLAAGELFFGEGSRLTVL.

The chain is built from TRBV6-5 and TRBJ2-1; TRBD2 agrees at 10 bases. The CDR3 runs to 16 residues. Trimming at V came to 4 bases and at J to 4 bases, leaving 7 bases not matched to a gene. CDR1 MNHEY and CDR2 SVGAGI come from the germline V gene. CDR3 sequence: CASSLFGTSEYNEQFF. CDR3 DNA sequence: TGTGCCAGCAGTTTATTCGGGACTAGCGAATACAATGAGCAGTTCTTC.

This chain links TRBV30 with TRBJ2-3; 10 nucleotides match TRBD1. The CDR3 runs to 13 residues. V dropped 7 bases and J dropped 2; count of bases not matched to a gene: 3. Germline V gene data show CDR1 as GTSNPN and CDR2 as SVGIG (reference sequence). CDR3 protein: CAYDRGLTDTQYF. The DNA for the CDR3 is TGTGCCTATGACAGGGGGCTCACAGATACGCAGTATTTT.

The rearrangement uses TRBV3-1 (or the pseudogene TRBV3-2) and TRBJ2-2; TRBD2 agrees at 14 bases. V gave up 2 bases and J gave up 5 bases; unmatched junction bases: 7. The CDR3 consists of 18 residues. Germline V gene sequence: CDR1 LGHDT, CDR2 YNNKEL (reference sequence). The CDR3 nucleotides are TGTGCCAGCAGCCAACTCGGGACTAGCGGGAGTAGGACCGGGGAGCTGTTTTTT. Translation gives CASSQLGTSGSRTGELFF.

The chain employs TRBV5-6 and TRBJ1-1, with D possibly being TRBD1 (5 bases). Germline assignment: CDR1 SGHDT and CDR2 YYEEEE. V lost 0 bases to trimming and J lost 1 base, with 16 bases between them. The CDR3 has 17 residues. The CDR3 nucleotides read TGTGCCAGCAGCTTGGCCGGGGGGAGCAGCTGGAACACTGAAGCTTTCTTT. Its translation is CASSLAGGSSWNTEAFF. The full variable domain, in which reference TRBV5-6 and TRBJ1-1 provide the parts outside the CDR3, is DAGVTQSPTHLIKTRGQQVTLRCSPKSGHDTVSWYQQALGQGPQFIFQYYEEEERQRGNFPDRFSGHQFPNYSSELNVNALLLGDSALYLCASSLAGGSSWNTEAFFGQGTRLTVV.

This chain connects TRBV4-1 to TRBJ2-3, with 13 bases matching TRBD2. Per germline, CDR1 MGHRA and CDR2 YSYEKL. This CDR3 contains 16 residues. The V segment lost 3 bases and the J segment 7 bases; nucleotides outside the gene matches: 7. The CDR3 here is CASSHSGLAGDYTQYF. The CDR3 nucleotides read TGCGCCAGCAGCCATTCCGGACTAGCGGGAGATTATACGCAGTATTTT.

V usage is TRBV10-1 and J usage is TRBJ2-3; TRBD2 might be the D (6 bases). The V end lost 6 bases, the J end lost 0 bases, and 10 bases lay between the germline ends. This CDR3 contains 14 residues. Germline-derived CDR1 and CDR2 are WNHNN and SYGVQD (reference sequence). Written as DNA, the CDR3 is TGCGCCAGCAGATGGCGGGGTAGCACAGATACGCAGTATTTT. This gives the protein CASRWRGSTDTQYF.

The rearrangement links TRBV11-3 to TRBJ2-1, with 9 bases fitting TRBD2. Trimming at V came to 3 bases and at J to 0 bases, leaving 0 bases not matched to a gene. This CDR3 is built from 15 residues. Germline V gene lookup returns CDR1 SGHNT and CDR2 YENEEA. CDR3 coding DNA: TGTGCCAGCAGCTTTAGCGGGAGCTCCTACAATGAGCAGTTCTTC. Translating gives CASSFSGSSYNEQFF.

The V call is TRBV6-5, the J call TRBJ2-3; 10 nucleotides line up with TRBD2. CDR3 length equals 15 residues. Looked up from germline, CDR1 is MNHEY and CDR2 is SVGAGI. Trimming at V came to 5 bases and at J to 2 bases, leaving 4 bases not matched to a gene. Here the CDR3 DNA reads TGTGCCAGCAGTCCGCTAGCGGGGGACACAGATACGCAGTATTTT. Its protein is CASSPLAGDTDTQYF.

The chain recombines TRBV6-5 with TRBJ2-3, with TRBD2 identical over 12 bases. This CDR3 comprises 14 residues. V lost 6 bases and J lost 4; bases outside the gene matches: 2. CDR1 and CDR2 (germline): MNHEY, SVGAGI. In nucleotides, the CDR3 is TGTGCCAGCAGACTAGCGGGAGGTGCAGATACGCAGTATTTT. Translating gives CASRLAGGADTQYF.

V and J are TRBV6-5 and TRBJ2-5, with no clear D. This CDR3 has 13 amino acids. V dropped 7 bases and J dropped 2 bases, with 11 bases sitting between them. Germline assignment: CDR1 MNHEY and CDR2 SVGAGI. For the CDR3, the DNA is TGTGCCAGCATAAAGACATTTCAAGAGACCCAGTACTTC. It translates to CASIKTFQETQYF.

This chain links TRBV5-1 with TRBJ1-2, with 9 bases fitting TRBD1. CDR1 SGHRS and CDR2 YFSETQ come from the germline V gene. The trim removed 4 bases at V and 4 bases at J, leaving 11 bases unmatched. This CDR3 comprises 16 residues. The CDR3: CASSPPGQGGFYGYTF. In DNA form, the CDR3 reads TGCGCCAGCAGCCCTCCGGGACAGGGAGGTTTCTATGGCTACACCTTC. The whole variable domain, filled in from reference TRBV5-1 and TRBJ1-2, reads KAGVTQTPRYLIKTRGQQVTLSCSPISGHRSVSWYQQTPGQGLQFLFEYFSETQRNKGNFPGRFSGRQFSNSRSEMNVSTLELGDSALYLCASSPPGQGGFYGYTFGSGTRLTVV.

The chain joins TRBV7-8 to TRBJ2-7; weak D call: TRBD2 (7 bases). Between the trimmed V and J ends, which lost 4 bases and 0 bases, there was a span of 16 bases. This CDR3 has 16 amino acids. Per the germline V gene, CDR1 is SGHVS and CDR2 is FQNEAQ. Here the CDR3 DNA reads TGTGCCAGCAGCTCCACGGAGGGGGGGCGCTCCTACGAGCAGTACTTC. This codes for CASSSTEGGRSYEQYF.